The 4 T cell receptor beta chains presented below share a single source sample, sequenced in a study of shared clonotypes between healthy human individuals. The assay was immunoSEQ multiplex PCR, and TCRdb's table has in-frame clones only and misses some. The sample has under 2,500,000 clones, almost 96% seen once. The source material was naive CD4+ T cells sorted from blood. Subset noted: CD45RA+ positively selected. The receptors come from a man in his late teens or twenties in good health.

The chain couples TRBV14 to TRBJ1-2, with D unresolved. This CDR3 comprises 14 residues. CDR1 SGHDN and CDR2 FVKESK come from the germline V gene. V lost 1 base and J 1 base, leaving 7 bases between the germline ends. The chain's CDR3 is CASSQGSVNYGYTF. The CDR3 coding sequence is TGTGCCAGCAGCCAAGGTTCGGTTAACTATGGCTACACCTTC.

V usage is TRBV2 and J usage is TRBJ2-7; D remains unclear. CDR3 length: 13 residues. Looked up from germline, CDR1 is SNHLY and CDR2 is FYNNEI. The V end was cut by 3 bases, the J end by 3 bases, with 9 bases between. CDR3 DNA: TGTGCCAGCAGTGACAAGGTAATCTACGAGCAGTACTTC. Translation gives CASSDKVIYEQYF.

Here the CDR3 reads CSVDGRTGGTYEQYF. In nucleotides, the CDR3 is TGCAGCGTTGACGGTAGGACAGGGGGAACCTACGAGCAGTACTTC. V and J are TRBV29-1 and TRBJ2-7, with 10 bases lining up with TRBD1. J gave up 2 bases and V 3 bases, and 7 bases lay outside the gene matches. CDR1 and CDR2 (germline): SQVTM, ANQGSEA. The CDR3 is 15 residues long.

The chain carries TRBV25-1 and TRBJ1-2; tentative D call: TRBD1 (5 bases). The V and J ends lost 6 bases and 6 bases respectively, with 17 bases between them. CDR1 and CDR2 (germline): MGHDK, SYGVNS. The CDR3 covers 14 residues. The CDR3 DNA follows: TGTGCCAGCAGGCATCGGGACCCGAGGCATGGCTACACCTTC. Residues: CASRHRDPRHGYTF.